The clone carrying this T cell receptor (beta chain) has a single count. Antigen unknown. The data were obtained in a study of OX40 agonist ivuxolimab in advanced cancers. Study results and caveats: Dose levels from 0.1 to 3.0 mg/kg saw CD4+ and CD8+ blood T cells expand clonally by week 6.

Germline loops: CDR1 KGHSH, CDR2 LQKENI. The CDR3 has 19 amino acids. V lost 1 base, J lost 0 bases, and 18 bases lay in between. The assay was immunoSEQ multiplex PCR, and TCRdb's table has in-frame clones only and misses some. The data hold 53,000 or so clones, with 93% observed a single time. Sample: CD4+ or CD8+ T cells sorted from blood, taken in a trial of the OX40 agonist ivuxolimab. This clonotype was obtained from an adult with an advanced solid tumor such as melanoma, head and neck, liver or kidney cancer. J is TRBJ2-2 and V is TRBV18; D is unresolved. CDR3 bases: TGTGCCAGCTCACCACTCGCTAACACCCAATTGGCGAACACCGGGGAGCTGTTTTTT. This translates into CASSPLANTQLANTGELFF.